This T cell receptor beta chain was profiled in a study of T cells in Graves' hyperthyroidism and ophthalmopathy. Regarding the study as a whole: A median 6.5 months before onset, the model predicted ophthalmopathy. Most thyroid clonotypes with frequency above 0.001 were detected in blood.

CDR3 length: 17 residues. Germline V lookup: CDR1 LGHDT, CDR2 YNNKEL (reference sequence). The V and J ends lost 4 bases and 0 bases, in that order; junction bases with no gene match: 10. TCR beta CDR3 regions were amplified from RNA. When the TCR CDR3 underwent first-round RT-PCR, the HTBI primer set was used. One entry per CDR3 protein results from TCRdb running MiXCR on the multiplex PCR reads. The sample has approximately 530,000 distinct CDR3 sequences, approximately 20% seen once; the top ten hold 45% to 50%. Diagnoses were established using clinical symptoms, serum thyroxine and TRAb, thyroid ultrasound and orbital computed tomography. The PBMCs were sourced from fresh peripheral blood (around 10 ml). In regard to this clonotype: Antigen: not known.

The chain joins TRBV3-1 to TRBJ2-3, with 7 nucleotides matching TRBD2. This sequence originates from a man aged 35 to 55 with Graves' ophthalmopathy. Sequenced: blood. The CDR3 sequence: CASSLPPLAASTDTQYF. The CDR3, as DNA: TGTGCCAGCAGCCTCCCCCCCCTAGCGGCTAGCACAGATACGCAGTATTTT.